This T cell receptor beta chain was captured by sequencing in a study of shared clonotypes between healthy human individuals. This CDR3 comprises 12 residues. Between the trimmed V and J ends, which lost 8 bases and 4 bases, there was a span of 9 bases. Per the germline V gene, CDR1 is MGHRA and CDR2 is YSYEKL. Sequencing was performed with immunoSEQ multiplex PCR; in TCRdb, only in-frame clones are kept and a portion is missing. In the table there are millions of clones, 85% to 95% of which are singletons. Naive-designated CD8 cells lacked CD45RO, were positively enriched for CCR7, and omitted terminally differentiated effector memory CD45RA+ cells. With regard to this clone: Antigen: not known.

Study-wide findings and caveats: Between a handful of donors, naive CD4 clonotypes were shared at a level of about 5%.

The sequencing sample was made of naive CD8+ T cells sorted from blood. The clonotype originates from a man between 18 and 29 years old in good health. J is TRBJ2-1 and V is TRBV4-1; weak D call: TRBD2 (6 bases). CDR3 protein: CASCGDYNEQFF. The CDR3 coding sequence is TGCGCCAGCTGCGGGGATTACAATGAGCAGTTCTTC.